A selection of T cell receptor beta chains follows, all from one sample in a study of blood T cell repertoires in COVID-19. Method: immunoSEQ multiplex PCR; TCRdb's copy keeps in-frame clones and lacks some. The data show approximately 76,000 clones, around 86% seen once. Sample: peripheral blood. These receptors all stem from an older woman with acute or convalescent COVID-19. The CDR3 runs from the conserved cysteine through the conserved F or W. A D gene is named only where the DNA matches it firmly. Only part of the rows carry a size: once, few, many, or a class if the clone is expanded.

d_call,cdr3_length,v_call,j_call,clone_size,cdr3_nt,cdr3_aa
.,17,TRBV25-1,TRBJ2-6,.,TGTGCCAGCAGTGAATCCGGGGGACTCTCTGGGGCCAACGTCCTGACTTTC,CASSESGGLSGANVLTF
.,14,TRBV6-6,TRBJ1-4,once,TGTGCCAGCAGGGAAGGCGAGGGTCTTGAAAAACTGTTTTTT,CASREGEGLEKLFF
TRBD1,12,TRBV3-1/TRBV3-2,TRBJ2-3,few,TGTGCCAGCAGCCGGACAGGGAATACGCAGTATTTT,CASSRTGNTQYF
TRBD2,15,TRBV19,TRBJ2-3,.,TGTGCCAGTAGTGCCCTTAGCGGGAGCACAGATACGCAGTATTTT,CASSALSGSTDTQYF
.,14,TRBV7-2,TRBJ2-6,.,TGTGCCAGCAACGGAGTGAACGGGGCCAACGTCCTGACTTTC,CASNGVNGANVLTF
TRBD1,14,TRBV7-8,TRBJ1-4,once,TGTGCCAGCAGCCAGGCCAGGGGGGTGGAAAAACTGTTTTTT,CASSQARGVEKLFF
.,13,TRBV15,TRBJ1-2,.,TGTGCCACCAGCAGAGACAATAACTATGGCTACACCTTC,CATSRDNNYGYTF
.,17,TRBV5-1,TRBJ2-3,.,TGCGCCAGCAGCTGGAGAGGACAGCAAACGACGGGAGATACGCAGTATTTT,CASSWRGQQTTGDTQYF
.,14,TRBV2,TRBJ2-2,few,TGTGCCAGCACACTAAACGCGAACACCGGGGAGCTGTTTTTT,CASTLNANTGELFF
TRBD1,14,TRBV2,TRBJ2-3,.,TGTGCCAGCAGTGAGGACAGGGGGAGGGATACGCAGTATTTT,CASSEDRGRDTQYF
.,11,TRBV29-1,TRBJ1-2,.,TGCAGCGCTTTAAGATCAGGAGGCTACACCTTC,CSALRSGGYTF
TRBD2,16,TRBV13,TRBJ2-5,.,TGTGCCAGCAGCAGGCGACTAGCGGGAGAGCAAGAGACCCAGTACTTC,CASSRRLAGEQETQYF
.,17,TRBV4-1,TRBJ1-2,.,TGCGCCAGCAGCCAAGAGGTTTCACAGGGTGGAGTCTATGGCTACACCTTC,CASSQEVSQGGVYGYTF
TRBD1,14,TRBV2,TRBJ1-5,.,TGTGCCAGCAGTCACAGGGGGCCGCCTGAGCCCCAGCATTTT,CASSHRGPPEPQHF
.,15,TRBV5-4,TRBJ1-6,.,TGTGCCAGCAGCTTGGCGGGTGTGGTCACTTCACCCCTCCACTTT,CASSLAGVVTSPLHF
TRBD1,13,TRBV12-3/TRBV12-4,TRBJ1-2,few,TGTGCCAGCAGCCGGGACAGGGTCTATGGCTACACCTTC,CASSRDRVYGYTF
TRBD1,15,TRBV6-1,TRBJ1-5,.,TGTGCCAGCAGTGAAGAGGCGACAGGGGGACAGCCCCAGCATTTT,CASSEEATGGQPQHF
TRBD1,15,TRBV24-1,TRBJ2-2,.,TGTGCCACCGCTAAAGGGGGCGCAGACACCGGGGAGCTGTTTTTT,CATAKGGADTGELFF
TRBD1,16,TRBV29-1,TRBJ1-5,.,TGCAGCGTTGTATTTCCCGGGACAGGGGGCAATCAGCCCCAGCATTTT,CSVVFPGTGGNQPQHF
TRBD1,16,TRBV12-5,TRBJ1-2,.,TGTGCTAGTGGTTTGGTTTTAGGCAGGGGGAACTATGGCTACACCTTC,CASGLVLGRGNYGYTF
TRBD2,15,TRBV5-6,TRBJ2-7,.,TGTGCCAGCAGCCGCACCGGGACTAGTGGTAGGGAGCAGTACTTC,CASSRTGTSGREQYF
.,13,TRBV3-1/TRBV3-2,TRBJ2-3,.,TGTGCCAGCAGCCAAGGTTACAGGAGCACGCAGTATTTT,CASSQGYRSTQYF
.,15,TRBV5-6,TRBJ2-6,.,TGTGCCAGCAGCTTGGGTTTCTATGGGGCCAACGTCCTGACTTTC,CASSLGFYGANVLTF
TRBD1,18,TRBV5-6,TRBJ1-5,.,TGTGCCAGCAGCTATGGGACAGGGGACTGGAGGGTCAATCAGCCCCAGCATTTT,CASSYGTGDWRVNQPQHF
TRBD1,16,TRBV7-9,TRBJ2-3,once,TGTGCCAGCAGCTCGGGGACAGGGAGCGAAAGAGATACGCAGTATTTT,CASSSGTGSERDTQYF
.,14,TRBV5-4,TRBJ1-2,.,TGTGCCAGCAGCTTGGTAGGGGGATCTTATGGCTACACCTTC,CASSLVGGSYGYTF
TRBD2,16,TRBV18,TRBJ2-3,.,TGTGCCAGCTCACCCGGGACTAGCGGGGGCACAGATACGCAGTATTTT,CASSPGTSGGTDTQYF
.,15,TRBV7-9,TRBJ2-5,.,TGTGCCAGCAGCTTAGAATCAGGGGCGCTCGAGACCCAGTACTTC,CASSLESGALETQYF
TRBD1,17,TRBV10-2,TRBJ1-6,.,TGCGCCAGCAGTGAGGTCATGGACAGGTGGGATAATTCACCCCTCCACTTT,CASSEVMDRWDNSPLHF
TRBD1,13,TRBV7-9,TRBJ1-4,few,TGTGCCAGCAGCGCAGACAGGGTCGCAAAACTGTTTTTT,CASSADRVAKLFF
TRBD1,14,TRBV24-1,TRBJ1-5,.,TGTGCCACCAGCGACGGGACAGGCAATCAGCCCCAGCATTTT,CATSDGTGNQPQHF
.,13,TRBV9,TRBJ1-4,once,TGTGCCAGCAGCGAGCCGGCCGGGGAAAAACTGTTTTTT,CASSEPAGEKLFF
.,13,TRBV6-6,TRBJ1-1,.,TGTGCCAGCAGCCTACAGGGATTCACTGAAGCTTTCTTT,CASSLQGFTEAFF
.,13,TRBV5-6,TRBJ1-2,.,TGTGCCAGCAGCGATGGACAGCACTATGGCTACACCTTC,CASSDGQHYGYTF
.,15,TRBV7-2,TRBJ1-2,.,TGTGCCAGCACCGTTGGGGGGGCAGAAAACTATGGCTACACCTTC,CASTVGGAENYGYTF
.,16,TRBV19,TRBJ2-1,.,TGTGCCAGTAGTATAGGGTCCCCGAGCTCCTACAATGAGCAGTTCTTC,CASSIGSPSSYNEQFF
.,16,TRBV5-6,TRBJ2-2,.,TGTGCCAGCAGCGGGGTCCGTGGACGGGGCACCGGGGAGCTGTTTTTT,CASSGVRGRGTGELFF